The 14 T cell receptor beta chains in this list originate from one sample, sequenced in a study of beta chain features in type 1 diabetes. The entirety of the isolated RNA underwent reverse transcription, so expressed TCRB transcripts were sequenced. Clones were read by immunoSEQ multiplex PCR, and TCRdb kept only the in-frame ones, dropping some. The table lists about 290,000 clones, roughly 8% of them singletons. The sequenced sample was central memory CD4+ T cells from blood. The receptors derive from a woman aged 18 to 35 in good health.

The chain couples TRBV11-3 to TRBJ2-2, with D tentatively TRBD2 (5 bases). The length of the CDR3 is 12 residues. V lost 5 bases and J 7 bases, leaving 8 bases between the germline ends. Germline lookup yields CDR1 SGHNT and CDR2 YENEEA. The CDR3 DNA reads as TGTGCCAGCAGCGTGAGGGACGGGGAGCTGTTTTTT. Translating gives CASSVRDGELFF.

V usage is TRBV9 and J usage is TRBJ2-3, with 8 bases identical to TRBD2. Germline-derived CDR1 and CDR2 are SGDLS and YYNGEE. The CDR3 is made up of 16 amino acids. The V segment lost 3 bases and the J segment 3 bases; nucleotides outside the gene matches: 9. DNA for the CDR3: TGTGCCAGCAGCGCCCGTCAGCGGGGGACGACAGATACGCAGTATTTT. Its protein product is CASSARQRGTTDTQYF. The whole variable domain, remainder taken from reference TRBV9 and TRBJ2-3, is DSGVTQTPKHLITATGQRVTLRCSPRSGDLSVYWYQQSLDQGLQFLIQYYNGEERAKGNILERFSAQQFPDLHSELNLSSLELGDSALYFCASSARQRGTTDTQYFGPGTRLTVL.

This clone occurred a few times. The rearrangement links TRBV5-6 to TRBJ2-1, with a weak D call TRBD1 (6 bases). Trimming left V 2 bases short and J 7 bases short, with 10 bases between. The CDR3 contains 13 residues. The germline V gene has CDR1 SGHDT and CDR2 YYEEEE. CDR3: CASSFPGTNEQFF. Written as DNA, the CDR3 is TGTGCCAGCAGCTTCCCCGGGACAAATGAGCAGTTCTTC.

The chain links TRBV2 to TRBJ1-5; 7 bases agree with TRBD1. From germline, CDR1 is SNHLY and CDR2 FYNNEI. The CDR3 totals 12 residues. V trimming: 9 bases; J trimming: 9 bases; junction bases outside the gene matches: 8. As DNA, the CDR3 is TGTGCCAGTACAGGGGATAGGGGGCCCCAGCATTTT. Translation: CASTGDRGPQHF.

The rearrangement links TRBV6-1 to TRBJ1-4, with TRBD1 matching over 9 bases. After removal of 4 bases from V and 8 bases from J, the junction contained 8 bases not matched to a gene. The CDR3 consists of 15 residues. The germline V gene encodes CDR1 MNHNS and CDR2 SASEGT. CDR3 nucleotide sequence: TGTGCCAGCAGTGGAGGGGACAGGGCATGGGAAAAACTGTTTTTT. This gives the protein CASSGGDRAWEKLFF.

The chain links TRBV7-2 to TRBJ2-7; a possible D gene is TRBD1 (7 bases). Trimming stripped 5 bases from V and 6 bases from J, with 14 bases between. Looked up from germline, CDR1 is SGHTA and CDR2 is FQGNSA. The CDR3 is 13 amino acids. CDR3 loop: CASSNRQGGEQYF. In DNA, the CDR3 is TGTGCCAGCAGCAACCGACAGGGAGGCGAGCAGTACTTC.

This clone has a handful of counts. This rearrangement joins TRBV7-2 to TRBJ2-4, with 7 bases identical to TRBD1. Germline V gives CDR1 SGHTA, CDR2 FQGNSA. This CDR3 region has 14 residues. With 2 bases clipped from V and 6 bases from J, the junction kept 4 bases outside the gene matches. The CDR3 sequence: CASSLPGTVNIQYF. The CDR3 DNA is TGTGCCAGCAGCTTACCTGGGACAGTAAACATTCAGTACTTC.

This clone turned up a few times. The chain combines TRBV6-5 with TRBJ1-2; no definite D call. Germline values: CDR1 MNHEY, CDR2 SVGAGI. The CDR3 consists of 13 residues. The V and J ends lost 5 bases and 2 bases respectively, with 9 bases between them. The CDR3 protein is CASSPGPNYGYTF. The CDR3 DNA reads TGTGCCAGCAGTCCCGGACCGAACTATGGCTACACCTTC.

J is TRBJ2-3 and V is TRBV11-3, with a possible D match to TRBD1 (6 bases). The germline V gene encodes CDR1 SGHNT and CDR2 YENEEA. CDR3 length: 13 amino acids. V was trimmed by 1 base and J by 5 bases, leaving 7 bases between them. Here the CDR3 reads CASSLVGGDTQYF. The CDR3 DNA reads TGTGCCAGCAGCTTAGTAGGGGGAGATACGCAGTATTTT.

In its sample, this clone was seen a few times. This sequence joins TRBV9 and TRBJ1-2; weak D call: TRBD1 (6 bases). Germline values: CDR1 SGDLS, CDR2 YYNGEE. The CDR3 spans 14 residues. Trimming pared 3 bases from V and 7 bases from J, leaving 16 bases between. CDR3 sequence: CASSASGASAGYTF. CDR3 DNA: TGTGCCAGCAGCGCATCGGGGGCCTCGGCTGGCTACACCTTC.

DNA of the CDR3: TGTGCCAGCCTAACCGCCCATACATATGGCTACACCTTC. Protein sequence: CASLTAHTYGYTF. This chain connects TRBV5-6 to TRBJ1-2; D gene unclear. Germline V gene data show CDR1 as SGHDT and CDR2 as YYEEEE. Between the trimmed V and J ends, which lost 7 bases and 5 bases, there was a span of 15 bases. This CDR3 comprises 13 residues.

This clone appeared many times. V gene TRBV30 combines with J gene TRBJ1-3; D not resolved. CDR1 and CDR2 from the germline V gene are GTSNPN and SVGIG (reference sequence). The CDR3 consists of 14 residues. Trimming pared 4 bases from V and 0 bases from J, leaving 10 bases between. In DNA form, the CDR3 reads TGTGCCTGGATGGTATCAACCTCTGGAAACACCATATATTTT. Its protein is CAWMVSTSGNTIYF.

This clone was counted only a few times. The gene calls are TRBV5-1 and TRBJ1-6; 7 bases agree with TRBD1. This CDR3 has 12 residues. The germline V gene has CDR1 SGHRS and CDR2 YFSETQ. Trimming removed 7 bases from V and 5 bases from J; junction bases left unmatched: 0. Here the CDR3 DNA reads TGCGCCAGCGGGACAGATAATTCACCCCTCCACTTT. Translated: CASGTDNSPLHF.

This clone turned up a few times. The chain couples TRBV29-1 to TRBJ1-1; D unclear. Germline V gives CDR1 SQVTM, CDR2 ANQGSEA. The length of the CDR3 is 10 residues. V dropped 7 bases and J dropped 11 bases, with 14 bases sitting between them. The CDR3 sequence is CSAYVDVAFF. DNA of the CDR3: TGCAGCGCATACGTCGACGTGGCTTTCTTT.